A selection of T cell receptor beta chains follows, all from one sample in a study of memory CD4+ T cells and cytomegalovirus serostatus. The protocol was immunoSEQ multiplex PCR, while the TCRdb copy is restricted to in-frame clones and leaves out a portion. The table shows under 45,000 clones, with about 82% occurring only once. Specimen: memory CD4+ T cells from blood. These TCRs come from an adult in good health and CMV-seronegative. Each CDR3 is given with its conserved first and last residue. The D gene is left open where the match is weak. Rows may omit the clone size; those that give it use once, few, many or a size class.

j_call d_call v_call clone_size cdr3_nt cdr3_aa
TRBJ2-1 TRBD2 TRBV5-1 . TGCGCCAGCAGCGCCCCGGGTGGGAGGGCCATCACTCAGTTCTTC CASSAPGGRAITQFF
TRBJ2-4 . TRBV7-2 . TGTGCCAGCAGTAAACAGGGAGGAGGGCAAAACATTCAGTACTTC CASSKQGGGQNIQYF
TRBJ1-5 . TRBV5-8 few TGTGCCAGCAGCTTAGTCAGCCATCAGCCCCAGCATTTT CASSLVSHQPQHF
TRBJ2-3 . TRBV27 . TGTGCCAGCAGTTTGGGGGGTCCAAGGTGGGATACGCAGTATTTT CASSLGGPRWDTQYF
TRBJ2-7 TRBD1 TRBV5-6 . TGTGCCAGCAGCGGGACAGGGGAACTGATGAAGCAGTACTTC CASSGTGELMKQYF
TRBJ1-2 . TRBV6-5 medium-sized TGTGCCAGCAGGTTAAAGGGGGTTGATGGCTACACCTTC CASRLKGVDGYTF
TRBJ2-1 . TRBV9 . TGTGCCAGCAGCTCGGACAGTGACAATGAGCAGTTCTTC CASSSDSDNEQFF
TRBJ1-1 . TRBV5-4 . TGTGCCAGCAGCCCACTACAGGGTACCACTGAAGCTTTCTTT CASSPLQGTTEAFF
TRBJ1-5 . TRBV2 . TGTGCCAGCAGTGAAAGGGGAGGGCAGCCCCAGCATTTT CASSERGGQPQHF
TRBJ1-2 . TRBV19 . TGTGCCAGTAGTATGTACAGGGAGGCGAGTGGCTACACCTTC CASSMYREASGYTF
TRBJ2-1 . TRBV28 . TGTGCCAGCAGTTTCTCTGCCCTAAGGGGCGGGATTAGCTCCTACAATGAGCAGTTCTTC CASSFSALRGGISSYNEQFF
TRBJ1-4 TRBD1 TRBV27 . TGTGCCAGCAGTATCTTCCGGACAGGTGATAATGAAAAACTGTTTTTT CASSIFRTGDNEKLFF
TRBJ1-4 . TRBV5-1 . TGCGCCAGCAGCTTAAGGGGGGAAAAGGGAGAAAAACTGTTTTTT CASSLRGEKGEKLFF
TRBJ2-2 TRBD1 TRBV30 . TGTGCCTGCCATTCCGGACAGGGTGGCGGGGAGCTGTTTTTT CACHSGQGGGELFF
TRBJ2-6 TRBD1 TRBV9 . TGTGCCAGCAGCGGTAACAGGGGACAGGAGGGAGGCTCTGGGGCCAACGTCCTGACTTTC CASSGNRGQEGGSGANVLTF